This T cell receptor beta chain appears in the sequencing data of a study of early T cells in non-severe SARS-CoV-2 infection. This clonotype was seen a handful of times. Unique molecular identifiers were added to individual cDNA molecules. TCRdb passed the 5' RACE reads through MiXCR, listing each CDR3 protein once. The sample lists approximately 90,000 distinct CDR3 sequences; approximately 17% were seen once. The CDR3 contains 14 residues. Unmatched junction bases numbered 4, after V lost 6 bases and J lost 5 bases. Germline CDR1 and CDR2: SGHRS and YFSETQ. This sample comprised whole blood, obtained at baseline. The receptor was derived from an adult who was a healthcare worker with PCR-confirmed SARS-CoV-2 infection or an uninfected control (not recorded which). The genes are TRBV5-1 and TRBJ2-3; 12 bases are shared with TRBD2. The CDR3 sequence: CASTPLAGGDTQYF. CDR3 in DNA: TGCGCCAGCACACCACTAGCGGGAGGAGATACGCAGTATTTT. Together with reference TRBV5-1 and TRBJ2-3, the CDR3 gives the full variable domain: KAGVTQTPRYLIKTRGQQVTLSCSPISGHRSVSWYQQTPGQGLQFLFEYFSETQRNKGNFPGRFSGRQFSNSRSEMNVSTLELGDSALYLCASTPLAGGDTQYFGPGTRLTVL.